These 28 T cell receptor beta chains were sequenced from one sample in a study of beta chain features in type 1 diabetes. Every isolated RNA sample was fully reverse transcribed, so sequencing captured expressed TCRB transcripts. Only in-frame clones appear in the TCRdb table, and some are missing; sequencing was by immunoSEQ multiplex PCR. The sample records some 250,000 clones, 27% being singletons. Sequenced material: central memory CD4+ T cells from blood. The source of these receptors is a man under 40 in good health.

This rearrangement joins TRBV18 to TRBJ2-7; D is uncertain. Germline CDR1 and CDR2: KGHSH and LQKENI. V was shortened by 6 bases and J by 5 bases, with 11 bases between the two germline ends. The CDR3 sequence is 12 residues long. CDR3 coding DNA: TGTGCCAGCTCGTCAATTGGTAACGAGCAGTACTTC. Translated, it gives CASSSIGNEQYF.

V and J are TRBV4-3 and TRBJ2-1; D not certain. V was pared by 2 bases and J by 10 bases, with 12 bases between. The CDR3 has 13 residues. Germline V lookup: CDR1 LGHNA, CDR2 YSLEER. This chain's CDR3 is CASSQRYDGEQFF. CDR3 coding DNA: TGCGCCAGCAGCCAACGATACGACGGGGAGCAGTTCTTC.

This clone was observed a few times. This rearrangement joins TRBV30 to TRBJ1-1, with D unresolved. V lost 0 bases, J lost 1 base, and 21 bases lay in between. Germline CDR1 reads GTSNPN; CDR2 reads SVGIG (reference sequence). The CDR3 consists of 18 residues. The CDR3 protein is CAWSVWGDARHPNTEAFF. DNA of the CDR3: TGTGCCTGGAGTGTTTGGGGTGACGCGAGACATCCGAACACTGAAGCTTTCTTT.

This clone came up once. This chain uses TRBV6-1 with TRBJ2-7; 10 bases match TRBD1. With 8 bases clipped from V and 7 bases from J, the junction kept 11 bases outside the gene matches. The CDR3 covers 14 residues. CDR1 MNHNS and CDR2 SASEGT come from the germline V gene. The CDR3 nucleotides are TGTGCCAGCGACCCCGGGACAGGGGTGCGGGAGCAGTACTTC. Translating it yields CASDPGTGVREQYF.

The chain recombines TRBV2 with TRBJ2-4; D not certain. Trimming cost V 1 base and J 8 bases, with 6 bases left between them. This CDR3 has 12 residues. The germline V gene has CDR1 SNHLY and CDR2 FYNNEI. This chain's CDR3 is CASSEDLDIQYF. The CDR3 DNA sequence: TGTGCCAGCAGTGAAGATTTGGACATTCAGTACTTC.

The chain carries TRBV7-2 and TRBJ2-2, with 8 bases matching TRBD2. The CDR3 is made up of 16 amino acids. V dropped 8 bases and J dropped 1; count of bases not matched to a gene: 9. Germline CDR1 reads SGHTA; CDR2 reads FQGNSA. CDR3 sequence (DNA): TGTGCCAGCCGAACCGGACTAGCCCTGAACACCGGGGAGCTGTTTTTT. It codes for CASRTGLALNTGELFF.

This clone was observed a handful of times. The CDR3 region is CASSLTESSYEQYF. In DNA form, the CDR3 reads TGTGCCAGCAGCCTGACAGAGAGCTCCTACGAGCAGTACTTC. V and J are TRBV9 and TRBJ2-7; D might be TRBD1 (5 bases). This CDR3 spans 14 amino acids. Trimming left V 4 bases short and J 0 bases short, with 11 bases between. Germline CDR1 reads SGDLS; CDR2 reads YYNGEE.

The CDR3 loop reads CASIKQGTDTQYF. The CDR3 DNA reads TGTGCCAGCATCAAACAGGGGACAGATACGCAGTATTTT. The chain couples TRBV11-2 to TRBJ2-3; 7 bases are a match to TRBD1. The CDR3 covers 13 residues. Germline CDR1 reads SGHAT; CDR2 reads FQNNGV. J lost 3 bases, V lost 7 bases, and 4 bases had no gene match.

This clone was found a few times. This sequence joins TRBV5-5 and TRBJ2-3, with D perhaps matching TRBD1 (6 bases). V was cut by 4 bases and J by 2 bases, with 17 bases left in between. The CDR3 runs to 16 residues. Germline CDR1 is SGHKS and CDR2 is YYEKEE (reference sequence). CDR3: CASSPLTGPSTDTQYF. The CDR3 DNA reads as TGTGCCAGCAGCCCGTTGACAGGCCCATCCACAGATACGCAGTATTTT.

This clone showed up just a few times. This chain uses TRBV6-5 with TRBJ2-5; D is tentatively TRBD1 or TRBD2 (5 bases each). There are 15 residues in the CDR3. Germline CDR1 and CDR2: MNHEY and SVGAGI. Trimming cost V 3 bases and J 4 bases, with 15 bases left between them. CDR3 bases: TGTGCCAGCAGTTATAGAGGGGTTCTTGGAGAGACCCAGTACTTC. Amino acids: CASSYRGVLGETQYF.

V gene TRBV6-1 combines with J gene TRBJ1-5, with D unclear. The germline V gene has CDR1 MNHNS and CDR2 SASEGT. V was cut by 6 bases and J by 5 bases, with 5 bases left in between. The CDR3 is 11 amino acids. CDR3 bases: TGTGCCAGCAGCAAAGATCAGCCCCAGCATTTT. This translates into CASSKDQPQHF.

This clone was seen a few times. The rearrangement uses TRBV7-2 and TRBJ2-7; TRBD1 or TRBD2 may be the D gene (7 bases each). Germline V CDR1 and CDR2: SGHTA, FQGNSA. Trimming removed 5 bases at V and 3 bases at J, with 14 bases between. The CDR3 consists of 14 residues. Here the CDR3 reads CASSTGEGIYEQYF. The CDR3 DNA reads TGTGCCAGCAGCACAGGGGAGGGGATCTACGAGCAGTACTTC.

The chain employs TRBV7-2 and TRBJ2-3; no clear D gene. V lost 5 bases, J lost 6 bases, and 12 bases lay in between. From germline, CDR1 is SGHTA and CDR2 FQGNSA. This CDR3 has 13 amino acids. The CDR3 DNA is TGTGCCAGCAGCCCAGTCTCGGCGGATACGCAGTATTTT. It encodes CASSPVSADTQYF.

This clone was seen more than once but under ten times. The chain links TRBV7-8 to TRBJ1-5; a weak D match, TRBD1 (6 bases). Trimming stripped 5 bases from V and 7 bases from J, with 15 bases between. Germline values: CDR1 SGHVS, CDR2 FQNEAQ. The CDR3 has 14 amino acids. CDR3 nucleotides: TGTGCCAGCAGCCGGAACAGGGATAGACAGCCCCAGCATTTT. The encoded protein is CASSRNRDRQPQHF.

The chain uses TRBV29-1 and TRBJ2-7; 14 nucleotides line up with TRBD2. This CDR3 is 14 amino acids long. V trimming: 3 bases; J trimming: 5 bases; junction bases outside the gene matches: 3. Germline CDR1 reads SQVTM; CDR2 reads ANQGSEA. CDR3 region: CSVDGLAGGDEQYF. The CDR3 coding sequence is TGCAGCGTTGATGGACTAGCGGGAGGAGACGAGCAGTACTTC.

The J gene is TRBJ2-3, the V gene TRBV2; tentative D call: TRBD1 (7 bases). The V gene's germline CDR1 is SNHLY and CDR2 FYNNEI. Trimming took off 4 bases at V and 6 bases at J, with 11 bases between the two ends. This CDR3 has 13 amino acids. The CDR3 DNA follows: TGTGCCAGCAGTGGCAGGGGGGAGGATACGCAGTATTTT. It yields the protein CASSGRGEDTQYF.

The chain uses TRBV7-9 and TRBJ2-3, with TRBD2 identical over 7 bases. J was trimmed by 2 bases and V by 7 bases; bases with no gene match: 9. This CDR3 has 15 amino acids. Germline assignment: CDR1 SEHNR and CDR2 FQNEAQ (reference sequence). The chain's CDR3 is CASTIGTNPTDTQYF. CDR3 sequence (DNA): TGTGCCAGCACCATCGGGACTAACCCCACAGATACGCAGTATTTT.

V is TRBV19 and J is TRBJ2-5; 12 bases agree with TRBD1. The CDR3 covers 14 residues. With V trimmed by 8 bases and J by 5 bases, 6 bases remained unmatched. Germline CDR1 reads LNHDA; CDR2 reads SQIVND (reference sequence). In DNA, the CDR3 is TGTGCCAGTTCCGGGACAGGGGGCTTGGAGACCCAGTACTTC. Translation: CASSGTGGLETQYF.

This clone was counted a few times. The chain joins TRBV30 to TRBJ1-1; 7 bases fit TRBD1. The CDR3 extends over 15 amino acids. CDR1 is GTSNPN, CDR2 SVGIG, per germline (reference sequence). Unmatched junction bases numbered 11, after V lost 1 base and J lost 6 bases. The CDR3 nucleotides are TGTGCCTGGAGTGATGAGGGCAGGGGGTTGGCTGAAGCTTTCTTT. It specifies CAWSDEGRGLAEAFF.

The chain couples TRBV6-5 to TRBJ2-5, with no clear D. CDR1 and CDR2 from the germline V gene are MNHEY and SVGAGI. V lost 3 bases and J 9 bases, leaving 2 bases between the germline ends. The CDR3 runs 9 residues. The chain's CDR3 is CASSYAQYF. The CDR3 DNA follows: TGTGCCAGCAGTTATGCCCAGTACTTC.

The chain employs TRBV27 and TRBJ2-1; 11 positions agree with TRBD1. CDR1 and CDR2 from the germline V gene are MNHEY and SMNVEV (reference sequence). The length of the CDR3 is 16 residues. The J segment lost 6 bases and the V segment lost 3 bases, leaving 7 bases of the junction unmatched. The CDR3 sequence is CASSFGTGGSFNEQFF. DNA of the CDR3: TGTGCCAGCAGTTTTGGGACAGGGGGTAGTTTCAATGAGCAGTTCTTC.

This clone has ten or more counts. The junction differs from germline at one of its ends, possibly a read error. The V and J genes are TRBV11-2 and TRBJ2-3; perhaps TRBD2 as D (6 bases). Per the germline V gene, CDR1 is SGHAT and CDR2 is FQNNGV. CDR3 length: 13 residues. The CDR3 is CATSGRGTDTQYF. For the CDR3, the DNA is TGTGCCACCAGCGGGCGGGGCACAGATACGCAGTATTTT.

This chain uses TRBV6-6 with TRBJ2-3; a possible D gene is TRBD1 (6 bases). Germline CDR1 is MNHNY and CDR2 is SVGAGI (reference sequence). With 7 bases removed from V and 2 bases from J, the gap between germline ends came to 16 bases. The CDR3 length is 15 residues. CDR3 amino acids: CASTERGQPTDTQYF. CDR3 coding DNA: TGTGCCAGCACCGAGAGAGGACAGCCCACAGATACGCAGTATTTT.

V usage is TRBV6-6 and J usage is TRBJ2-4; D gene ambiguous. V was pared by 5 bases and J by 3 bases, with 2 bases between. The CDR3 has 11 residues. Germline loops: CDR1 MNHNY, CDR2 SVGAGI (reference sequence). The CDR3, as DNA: TGTGCCAGCAGTGACAAAAACATTCAGTACTTC. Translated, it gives CASSDKNIQYF.

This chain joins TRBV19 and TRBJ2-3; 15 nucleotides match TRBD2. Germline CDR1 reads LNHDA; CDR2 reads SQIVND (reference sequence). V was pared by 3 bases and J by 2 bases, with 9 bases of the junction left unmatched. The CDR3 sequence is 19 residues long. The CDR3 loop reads CASSIMGLAGGLYTDTQYF. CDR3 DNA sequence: TGTGCCAGTAGTATTATGGGACTAGCGGGAGGCCTTTACACAGATACGCAGTATTTT.

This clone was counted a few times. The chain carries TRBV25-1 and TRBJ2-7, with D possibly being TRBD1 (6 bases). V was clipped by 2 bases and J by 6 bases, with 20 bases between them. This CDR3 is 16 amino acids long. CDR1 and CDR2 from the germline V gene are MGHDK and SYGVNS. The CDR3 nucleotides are TGTGCCAGCAGTGAAGTCCACGGGACACCCCTGGGCGAGCAGTACTTC. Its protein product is CASSEVHGTPLGEQYF.

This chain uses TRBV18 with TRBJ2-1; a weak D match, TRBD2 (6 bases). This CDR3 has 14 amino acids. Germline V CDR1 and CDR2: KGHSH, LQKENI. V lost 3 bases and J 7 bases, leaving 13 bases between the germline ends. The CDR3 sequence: CASSPDGSWNEQFF. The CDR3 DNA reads TGTGCCAGCTCACCTGACGGGAGCTGGAATGAGCAGTTCTTC.

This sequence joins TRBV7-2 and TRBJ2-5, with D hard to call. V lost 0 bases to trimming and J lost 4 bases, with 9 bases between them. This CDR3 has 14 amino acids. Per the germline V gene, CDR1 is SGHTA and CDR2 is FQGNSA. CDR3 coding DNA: TGTGCCAGCAGCTTAGCCATACAGCCAGAGACCCAGTACTTC. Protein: CASSLAIQPETQYF.